This TCR beta chain is drawn from a study of OX40 agonist ivuxolimab in advanced cancers. The overall study: Patients with hepatocellular carcinoma, melanoma, renal cell or head and neck cancer made up the dose-escalation patients. The study's findings and limits: Also present in some nonresponders was a low level of normalized T-cell clonal expansion. Among the lowest peripheral clonal expansion occurred in 0.1-3.0 mg/kg partial responders.

Clones were read by immunoSEQ multiplex PCR, and TCRdb kept only the in-frame ones, dropping some. The table lists 90,000 to 150,000 clones, 80% to 90% of them singletons. As to this clone: Its antigen is currently unknown.

The CDR3 has 16 residues. Trimming cost V 0 bases and J 3 bases; bases outside gene matches: 4. CDR1 SGHVS and CDR2 FNYEAQ come from the germline V gene. Material: CD4+ or CD8+ T cells sorted from blood, obtained in a trial of the OX40 agonist ivuxolimab. The sequence was obtained from an adult with an advanced solid tumor such as melanoma, head and neck, liver or kidney cancer. This chain joins TRBV7-6 and TRBJ1-4; 7 bases agree with TRBD1. CDR3 sequence: CASSLAGGAANEKLFF. The DNA of the CDR3 is TGTGCCAGCAGCTTAGCAGGGGGCGCCGCTAATGAAAAACTGTTTTTT.